These T cell receptor beta chains were read from a single sample in a study of early T cells in non-severe SARS-CoV-2 infection. TCRdb reprocessed the 5' RACE reads with MiXCR, giving one entry per CDR3 protein. Counted here are around 60,000 distinct CDR3 sequences, roughly an eighth occurring once; the ten biggest clones make up more than 7.5%. Input material: whole blood. The origin of the receptors is an adult who was a healthcare worker with PCR-confirmed SARS-CoV-2 infection or an uninfected control (not recorded which). Both conserved end residues are part of each CDR3. The order of the fields is J gene, V gene, D gene, clone size, CDR3 protein, CDR3 DNA. D genes are given only for firm matches. Clone size is not always given. Where it is, it says once, few, many or a class for expanded clones.

TRBJ2-7 | TRBV12-5 | NA | many | CASGLAQAYEQYF | NA
TRBJ2-7 | TRBV29-1 | NA | many | CSVQTTYEQYF | TGCAGTGTCCAGACCACCTACGAGCAGTACTTC
TRBJ2-1 | TRBV29-1 | TRBD2 | many | CSVGGASGSYNEQFF | TGCAGCGTTGGAGGTGCGAGCGGGAGTTACAATGAGCAGTTCTTC
TRBJ2-7 | TRBV11-3 | NA | few | CASSREKGTVSYEQYF | TGTGCCAGCTCCCGTGAGAAGGGGACTGTGTCCTACGAGCAGTACTTC
TRBJ2-1 | TRBV18 | NA | many | CASSPLGLYNEQFF | TGTGCCAGCTCACCTCTGGGACTCTACAATGAGCAGTTCTTC
TRBJ1-3 | TRBV11-2 | NA | many | CASSLTRGLTISGNTIYF | TGTGCCAGCAGCCTGACACGAGGGCTTACCATCTCTGGAAACACCATATATTTT
TRBJ2-5 | TRBV12-3/TRBV12-4 | NA | few | CASSRTKETQYF | TGTGCCAGCAGCCGGACTAAAGAGACCCAGTACTTC
TRBJ2-7 | TRBV11-1 | NA | few | CASSLPGVTYEQYF | TGTGCCAGCAGCTTACCAGGGGTCACCTACGAGCAGTACTTC
TRBJ1-2 | TRBV29-1 | NA | few | CSVEEAAGGPYGYTF | TGCAGCGTTGAAGAGGCAGCAGGCGGGCCCTATGGCTACACCTTC
TRBJ1-5 | TRBV6-5 | NA | NA | CASSYSRYQPQHF | TGTGCCAGCAGTTACTCGAGGTATCAGCCCCAGCATTTT
TRBJ1-2 | TRBV29-1 | NA | NA | CSVEGNYGYTF | TGCAGCGTTGAAGGGAACTATGGCTACACCTTC
TRBJ2-3 | TRBV7-8 | TRBD1 | NA | CASSWTGYTDTQYF | TGTGCCAGCAGCTGGACAGGGTACACAGATACGCAGTATTTT
TRBJ1-1 | TRBV13 | TRBD1 | many | CASSYTRQGRRAFF | TGTGCCAGCAGCTACACCAGACAGGGGAGACGAGCTTTCTTT
TRBJ1-4 | TRBV11-2 | TRBD1 | few | CASSLGRGPEKLFF | TGTGCCAGCAGCTTAGGCAGGGGGCCTGAAAAACTGTTTTTT
TRBJ1-5 | TRBV7-9 | TRBD1 | NA | CASSPGQPNQPQHF | TGTGCCAGCAGCCCGGGACAGCCCAATCAGCCCCAGCATTTT
TRBJ2-4 | TRBV29-1 | NA | few | CSVEDTGGYTQYF | TGCAGCGTTGAAGATACTGGGGGCTACACTCAGTACTTC
TRBJ2-5 | TRBV7-2 | TRBD2 | many | CASSWTSETQYF | TGTGCCAGCAGCTGGACTAGCGAGACCCAGTACTTC
TRBJ2-3 | TRBV7-3 | NA | many | CASSPQAGTDTQYF | TGTGCCAGCAGCCCCCAGGCAGGCACAGATACGCAGTATTTT
TRBJ1-1 | TRBV12-3/TRBV12-4 | NA | few | CASTPSRGKAFF | TGTGCCAGCACCCCTTCGAGGGGAAAAGCTTTCTTT
TRBJ2-5 | TRBV6-5 | TRBD2 | few | CASSRLAGQETQYF | TGTGCCAGCAGTAGACTAGCGGGGCAAGAGACCCAGTACTTC
TRBJ1-5 | TRBV28 | TRBD1 | many | CASSFPIDRVNQPQHF | TGTGCCAGCAGTTTCCCGATCGACAGGGTAAATCAGCCCCAGCATTTT
TRBJ2-3 | TRBV7-2 | NA | many | CASSQITSTDTQYF | TGTGCCAGCAGCCAGATAACTAGCACAGATACGCAGTATTTT
TRBJ1-2 | TRBV21-1 | NA | NA | CASSGGRLYGYTF | TGTGCCAGCTCAGGGGGCAGGCTATATGGCTACACCTTC
TRBJ2-3 | TRBV10-3 | NA | many | CAISLDSGTDTQYF | TGTGCCATCAGTTTAGATAGTGGCACAGATACGCAGTATTTT
TRBJ1-1 | TRBV7-9 | NA | few | CASSLESVQNTEAFF | TGTGCCAGCAGCTTAGAGTCTGTACAGAACACTGAAGCTTTCTTT
TRBJ2-1 | TRBV7-9 | NA | NA | CASSLAGTHSYNEQFF | TGTGCCAGCAGCTTAGCCGGGACACACTCCTACAATGAGCAGTTCTTC
TRBJ2-3 | TRBV5-5 | NA | few | CASSWNSPDTQYF | TGTGCCAGCAGCTGGAACAGTCCAGATACGCAGTATTTT
TRBJ2-1 | TRBV5-1 | TRBD2 | many | CASSNHRLAGKDNEQFF | TGCGCCAGCAGCAACCACAGACTAGCGGGGAAAGACAATGAGCAGTTCTTC
TRBJ2-7 | TRBV7-9 | NA | few | CASSHPHGESTPYEQYF | TGTGCCAGCAGCCACCCCCACGGGGAAAGCACCCCTTACGAGCAGTACTTC
TRBJ2-1 | TRBV14 | NA | many | CASSQADGYYNEQFF | TGTGCCAGCAGCCAAGCTGACGGGTACTACAATGAGCAGTTCTTC
TRBJ2-7 | TRBV7-8 | NA | many | CASSLVEGYEQYF | TGTGCCAGCAGCTTAGTGGAGGGGTACGAGCAGTACTTC
TRBJ2-1 | TRBV5-1 | TRBD2 | NA | CASSTRAGGPYEQFF | TGCGCCAGCAGCACCCGAGCGGGAGGGCCTTATGAGCAGTTCTTC
TRBJ1-1 | TRBV12-3/TRBV12-4 | NA | many | CASKPGPNTEAFF | TGTGCCAGCAAGCCTGGGCCCAACACTGAAGCTTTCTTT
TRBJ2-3 | TRBV24-1 | NA | NA | CATSGGQRYTDTQYF | TGTGCCACCAGTGGGGGACAACGCTACACAGATACGCAGTATTTT
TRBJ1-1 | TRBV2 | NA | many | CASSARGSGTEAFF | TGTGCCAGCAGTGCGAGGGGGAGTGGGACTGAAGCTTTCTTT
TRBJ1-4 | TRBV15 | TRBD1 | few | CATRDRGDEKLFF | TGTGCCACCCGCGACAGGGGTGACGAAAAACTGTTTTTT
TRBJ2-3 | TRBV4-1 | NA | many | CASSQDTATDTQYF | TGCGCCAGCAGCCAAGATACAGCGACAGATACGCAGTATTTT
TRBJ2-2 | TRBV6-5 | NA | NA | CASRPGSGNTGELFF | TGTGCCAGCAGGCCCGGGTCAGGGAACACCGGGGAGCTGTTTTTT
TRBJ1-3 | TRBV5-4 | NA | NA | CASSLGGSAMGHTIYF | TGTGCCAGCAGCTTGGGGGGGTCGGCGATGGGTCACACCATATATTTT
TRBJ2-1 | TRBV15 | TRBD1 | NA | CATSGQARDEQSF | TGTGCCACCAGCGGACAGGCGAGGGATGAGCAGTCCTTC
TRBJ2-7 | TRBV7-9 | TRBD2 | many | CASSMTGLAGDEQYF | TGTGCCAGCAGCATGACTGGACTAGCGGGGGACGAGCAGTACTTC
TRBJ1-3 | TRBV7-9 | NA | many | CASSLGYRRATSGNTIYF | TGTGCCAGCAGCTTAGGATACCGCAGGGCCACCTCTGGAAACACCATATATTTT
TRBJ2-2 | TRBV7-2 | TRBD2 | few | CASSSGGPIRELFF | TGTGCCAGCAGCTCGGGGGGACCTATAAGGGAGCTGTTTTTT